This T cell receptor (beta chain) comes out of a study of cytomegalovirus exposure and HLA in healthy donors. As for the study in general: A data release that came early held 75 million to 85 million unique TCRs from HLA-typed donors. Broader study findings: V- and J-gene trimming in TCR beta was tied to a missense DCLRE1C variant by an analysis performed later. An analysis that came later showed most CMV-associated TCR beta chains appearing HLA-restricted. Three chains linked to CMV were shown in vitro to be specific for CMV antigens.

Points on this clone: Its antigen remains unidentified.

In the PCR, 60 Vbeta and 13 Jbeta primers were used. TCRdb's copy holds only in-frame clones and misses some; the assay was immunoSEQ multiplex PCR. The data show about 130,000 clones, with 65% to 70% seen just once and 1.6% held by the top ten. CDR3 length: 16 residues. V was cut by 7 bases and J by 7 bases, with 23 bases left in between. The germline CDR1 and CDR2 sequences are MDHEN and SYDVKM. This receptor was identified in a human donor in good health. This chain links TRBV28 with TRBJ2-1; the D gene is possibly TRBD2 (6 bases). Sequencing used PBMCs. The CDR3 sequence is CASIKDPGSRGNEQFF. In nucleotides, the CDR3 is TGTGCCAGCATAAAAGACCCCGGGAGCCGGGGGAATGAGCAGTTCTTC. Full variable domain (remainder filled in from reference TRBV28 and TRBJ2-1): DVKVTQSSRYLVKRTGEKVFLECVQDMDHENMFWYRQDPGLGLRLIYFSYDVKMKEKGDIPEGYSVSREKKERFSLILESASTNQTSMYLCASIKDPGSRGNEQFFGPGTRLTVL.